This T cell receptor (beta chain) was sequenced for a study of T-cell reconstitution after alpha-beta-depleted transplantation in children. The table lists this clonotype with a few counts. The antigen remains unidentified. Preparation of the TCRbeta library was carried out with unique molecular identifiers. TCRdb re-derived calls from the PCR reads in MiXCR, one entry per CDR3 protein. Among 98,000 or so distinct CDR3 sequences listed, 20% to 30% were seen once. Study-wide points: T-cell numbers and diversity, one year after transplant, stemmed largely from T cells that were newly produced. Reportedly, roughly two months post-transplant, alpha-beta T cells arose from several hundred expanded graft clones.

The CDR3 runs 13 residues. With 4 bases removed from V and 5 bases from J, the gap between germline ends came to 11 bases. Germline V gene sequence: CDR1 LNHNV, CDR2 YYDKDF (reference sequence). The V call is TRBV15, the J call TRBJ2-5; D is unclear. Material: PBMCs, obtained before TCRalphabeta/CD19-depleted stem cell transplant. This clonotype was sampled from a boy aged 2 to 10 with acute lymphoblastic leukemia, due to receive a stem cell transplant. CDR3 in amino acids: CATSIVGRETQYF. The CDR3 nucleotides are TGTGCCACCAGCATAGTCGGGCGGGAGACCCAGTACTTC.